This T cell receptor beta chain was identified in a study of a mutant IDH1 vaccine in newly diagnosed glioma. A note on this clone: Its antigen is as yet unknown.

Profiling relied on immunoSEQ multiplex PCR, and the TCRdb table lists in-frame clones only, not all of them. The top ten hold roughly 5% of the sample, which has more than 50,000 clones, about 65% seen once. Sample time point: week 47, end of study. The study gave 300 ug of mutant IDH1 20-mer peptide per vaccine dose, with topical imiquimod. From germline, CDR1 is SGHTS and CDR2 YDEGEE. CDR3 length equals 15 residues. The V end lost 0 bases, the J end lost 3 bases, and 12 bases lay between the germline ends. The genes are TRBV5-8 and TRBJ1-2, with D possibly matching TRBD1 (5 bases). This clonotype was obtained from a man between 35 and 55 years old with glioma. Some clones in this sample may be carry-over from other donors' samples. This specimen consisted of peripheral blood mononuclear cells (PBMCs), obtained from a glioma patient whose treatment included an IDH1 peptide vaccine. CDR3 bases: TGTGCCAGCAGCTTGGGTACTCAGGGACACTATGGCTACACCTTC. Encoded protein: CASSLGTQGHYGYTF.